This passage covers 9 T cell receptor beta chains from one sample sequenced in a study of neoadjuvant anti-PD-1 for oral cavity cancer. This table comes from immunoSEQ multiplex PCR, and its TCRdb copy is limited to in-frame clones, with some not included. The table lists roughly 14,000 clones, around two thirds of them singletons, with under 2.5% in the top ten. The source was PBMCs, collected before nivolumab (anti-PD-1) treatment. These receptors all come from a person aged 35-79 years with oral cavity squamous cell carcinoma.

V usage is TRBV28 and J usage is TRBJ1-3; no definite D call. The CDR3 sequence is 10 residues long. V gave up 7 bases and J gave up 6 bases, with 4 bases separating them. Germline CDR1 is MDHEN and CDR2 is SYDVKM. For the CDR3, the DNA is TGTGCCAGCATAAAAAACACCATATATTTT. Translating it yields CASIKNTIYF.

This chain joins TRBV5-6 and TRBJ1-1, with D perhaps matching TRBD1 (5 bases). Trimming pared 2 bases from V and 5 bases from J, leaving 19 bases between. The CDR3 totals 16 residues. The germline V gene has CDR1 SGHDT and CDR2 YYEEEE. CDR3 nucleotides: TGTGCCAGCAGCTTTAGTTTAGGGGTCCGGTTAACTGAAGCTTTCTTT. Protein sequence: CASSFSLGVRLTEAFF.

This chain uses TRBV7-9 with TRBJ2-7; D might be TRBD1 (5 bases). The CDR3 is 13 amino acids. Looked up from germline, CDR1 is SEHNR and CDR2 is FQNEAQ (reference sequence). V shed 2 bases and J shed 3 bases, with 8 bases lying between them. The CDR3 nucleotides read TGTGCCAGCAGCTTAAAGGGGTTCTACGAGCAGTACTTC. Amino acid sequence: CASSLKGFYEQYF.

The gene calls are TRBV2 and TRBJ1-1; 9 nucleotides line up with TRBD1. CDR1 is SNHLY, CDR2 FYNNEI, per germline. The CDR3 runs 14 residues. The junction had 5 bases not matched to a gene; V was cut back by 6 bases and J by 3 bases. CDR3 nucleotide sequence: TGTGCCAGCAGGGTTAGACAGGGGGACACTGAAGCTTTCTTT. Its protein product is CASRVRQGDTEAFF. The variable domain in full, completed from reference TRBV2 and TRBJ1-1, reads EPEVTQTPSHQVTQMGQEVILRCVPISNHLYFYWYRQILGQKVEFLVSFYNNEISEKSEIFDDQFSVERPDGSNFTLKIRSTKLEDSAMYFCASRVRQGDTEAFFGQGTRLTVV.

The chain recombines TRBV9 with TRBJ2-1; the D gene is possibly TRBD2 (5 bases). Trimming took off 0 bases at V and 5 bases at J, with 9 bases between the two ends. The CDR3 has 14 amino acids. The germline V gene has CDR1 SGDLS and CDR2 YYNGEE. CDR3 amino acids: CASSVASGDNEQFF. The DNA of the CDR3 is TGTGCCAGCAGCGTAGCGAGCGGAGACAATGAGCAGTTCTTC. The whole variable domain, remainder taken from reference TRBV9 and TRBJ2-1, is DSGVTQTPKHLITATGQRVTLRCSPRSGDLSVYWYQQSLDQGLQFLIQYYNGEERAKGNILERFSAQQFPDLHSELNLSSLELGDSALYFCASSVASGDNEQFFGPGTRLTVL.

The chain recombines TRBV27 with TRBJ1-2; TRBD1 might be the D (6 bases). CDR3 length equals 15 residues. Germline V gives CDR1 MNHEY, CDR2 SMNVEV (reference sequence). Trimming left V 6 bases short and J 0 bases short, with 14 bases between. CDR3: CASRVGGRSNYGYTF. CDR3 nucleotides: TGTGCCAGCAGGGTAGGGGGTAGATCTAACTATGGCTACACCTTC.

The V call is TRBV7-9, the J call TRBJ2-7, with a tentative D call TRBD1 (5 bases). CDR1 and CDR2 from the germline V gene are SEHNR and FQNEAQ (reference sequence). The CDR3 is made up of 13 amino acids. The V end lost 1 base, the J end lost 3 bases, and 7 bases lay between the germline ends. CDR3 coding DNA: TGTGCCAGCAGCTTAGGAGACAGCTACGAGCAGTACTTC. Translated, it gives CASSLGDSYEQYF.

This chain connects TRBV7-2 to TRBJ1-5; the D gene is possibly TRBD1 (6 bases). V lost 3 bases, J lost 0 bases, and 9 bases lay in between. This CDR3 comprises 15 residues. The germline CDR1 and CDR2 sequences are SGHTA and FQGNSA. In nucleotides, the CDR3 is TGTGCCAGCAGCTTGGGAGGGGGTAGCAATCAGCCCCAGCATTTT. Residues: CASSLGGGSNQPQHF.

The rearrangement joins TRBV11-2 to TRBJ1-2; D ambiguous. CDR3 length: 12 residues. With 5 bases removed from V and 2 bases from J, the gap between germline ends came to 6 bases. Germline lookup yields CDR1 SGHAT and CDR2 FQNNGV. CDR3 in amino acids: CASSPNNYGYTF. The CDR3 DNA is TGTGCCAGCAGCCCAAACAACTATGGCTACACCTTC.